The 32 T cell receptor beta chains in this list originate from one sample, sequenced in a study of identical twins. In TCRdb, the 5' RACE reads were re-called with MiXCR into one record per CDR3 protein. This repertoire shows 750,000 to 950,000 distinct CDR3 sequences, 12% found once; its top ten account for about 1.6%. These data were also reused for a study on yellow fever vaccine responses in identical twins.

The sequencing input was PBMCs. Receptor source: a woman between 18 and 30 years old in good health.

This clonotype was picked up many times. The chain is built from TRBV5-1 and TRBJ2-1; 10 bases fit TRBD2. Germline assignment: CDR1 SGHRS and CDR2 YFSETQ. CDR3 length: 14 amino acids. After removal of 1 base from V and 6 bases from J, the junction contained 1 base not matched to a gene. CDR3 bases: TGCGCCAGCAGCTTGTCTAGCGGGAGCAATGAGCAGTTCTTC. Translating gives CASSLSSGSNEQFF.

This clonotype occurred a few times. This rearrangement joins TRBV20-1 to TRBJ2-3; a possible D gene is TRBD2 (5 bases). The CDR3 spans 14 residues. The germline V gene encodes CDR1 DFQATT and CDR2 SNEGSKA (reference sequence). The V and J ends lost 3 bases and 1 base respectively, with 11 bases between them. CDR3 in DNA: TGCAGTGCTAGGTCTAGCCGACGCACAGATACGCAGTATTTT. Its translation is CSARSSRRTDTQYF.

In this sample, this clonotype turned up a few times. The chain uses TRBV12-3 or TRBV12-4 and TRBJ1-1; D is perhaps TRBD1 (5 bases). This CDR3 spans 13 amino acids. Trimming pared 5 bases from V and 4 bases from J, leaving 11 bases between. CDR3 sequence reads: CASSRGLPTEAFF. Here the CDR3 DNA reads TGTGCCAGCAGTAGGGGTCTTCCCACTGAAGCTTTCTTT.

This clonotype was counted ten times or more. The chain recombines TRBV5-1 with TRBJ1-1; 7 bases line up with TRBD1. Germline V gives CDR1 SGHRS, CDR2 YFSETQ. The CDR3 runs 17 residues. Trimming removed 0 bases from V and 0 bases from J; junction bases left unmatched: 8. CDR3 in amino acids: CASSLGGGNPMNTEAFF. The CDR3 coding sequence is TGCGCCAGCAGCTTGGGAGGGGGCAATCCGATGAACACTGAAGCTTTCTTT.

The chain recombines TRBV20-1 with TRBJ2-7; D might be TRBD1 (6 bases). CDR1 DFQATT and CDR2 SNEGSKA come from the germline V gene (reference sequence). V was cut by 3 bases and J by 3 bases, with 21 bases left in between. The CDR3 sequence is 16 residues long. The CDR3, as DNA: TGCAGTGCTAGCCCCCCTACACAGGGTGCCCGCTACGAGCAGTACTTC. Translating it yields CSASPPTQGARYEQYF.

The chain recombines TRBV29-1 with TRBJ2-3; D unresolved. Between the trimmed V and J ends, which lost 2 bases and 5 bases, there was a span of 14 bases. CDR1 is SQVTM, CDR2 ANQGSEA, per germline. The CDR3 has 14 residues. The CDR3 sequence is CSVEFPAPQDTQYF. The CDR3 nucleotides read TGCAGCGTTGAATTTCCAGCCCCACAAGATACGCAGTATTTT.

This clonotype came up many times. V is TRBV4-1 and J is TRBJ2-2, with TRBD2 matching 8 bases. Trimming took 1 base from V and 6 from J; bases not matched to a gene: 7. CDR3 length: 16 residues. Germline V lookup: CDR1 MGHRA, CDR2 YSYEKL. This CDR3 is CASSQVTHGGAGELFF. The CDR3 DNA reads TGCGCCAGCAGCCAAGTGACCCACGGGGGGGCCGGGGAGCTGTTTTTT.

The V gene is TRBV20-1, the J gene TRBJ2-4, with 9 bases lining up with TRBD2. Trimming cost V 0 bases and J 3 bases; bases outside gene matches: 9. CDR1 and CDR2 from the germline V gene are DFQATT and SNEGSKA (reference sequence). The CDR3 contains 17 residues. Here the CDR3 reads CSAREGLARIDKNIQYF. CDR3 nucleotide sequence: TGCAGTGCTAGAGAAGGACTAGCGCGGATCGACAAAAACATTCAGTACTTC.

This clonotype occurred many times. The chain has TRBV7-9 and TRBJ1-4; TRBD1 matches at 7 bases. CDR1 is SEHNR, CDR2 FQNEAQ, per germline (reference sequence). CDR3 size: 14 residues. Trimming cost V 5 bases and J 7 bases; bases outside gene matches: 7. The chain's CDR3 is CASSRGQAGEKLFF. CDR3 coding DNA: TGTGCCAGCAGCCGCGGACAGGCCGGTGAAAAACTGTTTTTT.

This clonotype came up a few times. The chain joins TRBV6-4 to TRBJ2-1; 15 nucleotides agree with TRBD2. With 2 bases clipped from V and 6 bases from J, the junction kept 8 bases outside the gene matches. Germline assignment: CDR1 MRHNA and CDR2 SNTAGT. The length of the CDR3 is 18 residues. DNA of the CDR3: TGTGCCAGCAGTGACCCTCAGTCGGGACTAGCGGGGGGCAATGAGCAGTTCTTC. Encoded protein: CASSDPQSGLAGGNEQFF.

This clonotype was observed a few times. The J gene is TRBJ2-3, the V gene TRBV4-1, with 11 positions matching TRBD2. V dropped 4 bases and J dropped 10; count of bases not matched to a gene: 10. The CDR3 runs to 15 residues. Germline V gene data show CDR1 as MGHRA and CDR2 as YSYEKL. The chain's CDR3 is CASSPGGTSGSPQYF. The DNA of the CDR3 is TGCGCCAGCAGCCCGGGGGGAACTAGCGGGAGCCCGCAGTATTTT.

The genes are TRBV18 and TRBJ1-1; 7 bases line up with TRBD1. The CDR3 sequence is 15 residues long. Germline lookup yields CDR1 KGHSH and CDR2 LQKENI. V lost 5 bases and J lost 0; bases outside the gene matches: 6. Written as DNA, the CDR3 is TGTGCCAGCTCATTACAGGGGCCTATGAACACTGAAGCTTTCTTT. Translated, it gives CASSLQGPMNTEAFF.

There are a few counts of this clonotype. The chain recombines TRBV12-3 or TRBV12-4 with TRBJ2-7, with D possibly matching TRBD1 (6 bases). Trimming shortened V by 3 bases and J by 7 bases, and 13 bases separated the two germline ends. This CDR3 has 13 residues. The CDR3 protein is CASSFETGREQYF. In DNA form, the CDR3 reads TGTGCCAGCAGTTTCGAGACAGGCCGAGAGCAGTACTTC.

This chain uses TRBV28 with TRBJ2-2; D perhaps matches TRBD2 (5 bases). Trimming left V 6 bases short and J 5 bases short, with 22 bases between. The CDR3 runs to 17 residues. Germline V lookup: CDR1 MDHEN, CDR2 SYDVKM. The CDR3 loop reads CASSSIGASQWTGELFF. DNA of the CDR3: TGTGCCAGCAGCTCGATAGGAGCTAGCCAGTGGACCGGGGAGCTGTTTTTT.

This clonotype was counted between two and nine times. J is TRBJ2-5 and V is TRBV6-2 or TRBV6-3, with D perhaps TRBD2 (6 bases). V shed 2 bases and J shed 2 bases, with 12 bases lying between them. This CDR3 contains 15 residues. Germline CDR1 MNHEY, CDR2 SVGEGT. In nucleotides, the CDR3 is TGTGCCAGCAGTTACGACCTTGGGGGGCAAGAGACCCAGTACTTC. It codes for CASSYDLGGQETQYF.

The chain links TRBV6-6 to TRBJ1-2, with unresolved D. This CDR3 is built from 12 residues. The germline V gene encodes CDR1 MNHNY and CDR2 SVGAGI (reference sequence). Trimming stripped 5 bases from V and 6 bases from J, with 10 bases between. CDR3 sequence: CASSRSKDGYTF. Here the CDR3 DNA reads TGTGCCAGCAGTCGCTCTAAAGATGGCTACACCTTC.

The chain uses TRBV20-1 and TRBJ1-5; 8 bases align to TRBD1. The germline gives CDR1 DFQATT, CDR2 SNEGSKA (reference sequence). This CDR3 spans 13 amino acids. Trimming removed 6 bases from V and 14 bases from J; junction bases left unmatched: 15. The CDR3 region has the DNA TGCAGTGCCTTTGGAGGGACAGGTCGGCCGGAGCATTTT. The encoded protein is CSAFGGTGRPEHF.

A few counts support this clonotype. CDR3 sequence reads: CASSLGYGSNTEAFF. CDR3 bases: TGTGCCAGCAGCTTAGGATACGGTTCGAACACTGAAGCTTTCTTT. This sequence joins TRBV7-9 and TRBJ1-1; D gene uncertain. The CDR3 sequence is 15 residues long. CDR1 and CDR2 from the germline V gene are SEHNR and FQNEAQ (reference sequence). V was cut by 1 base and J by 1 base, with 10 bases left in between. Variable domain in full (rest from reference TRBV7-9 and TRBJ1-1): DTGVSQNPRHKITKRGQNVTFRCDPISEHNRLYWYRQTLGQGPEFLTYFQNEAQLEKSRLLSDRFSAERPKGSFSTLEIQRTEQGDSAMYLCASSLGYGSNTEAFFGQGTRLTVV.

This clonotype was seen ten or more times. The chain couples TRBV12-3 or TRBV12-4 to TRBJ2-1; D unclear. Trimming cost V 4 bases and J 8 bases, with 12 bases left between them. This CDR3 has 13 residues. The CDR3 DNA follows: TGTGCCAGCAGTTCTCAGCGCTTGGATGAGCAGTTCTTC. It specifies CASSSQRLDEQFF.

About this clonotype: Germline is not matched at one junction end, which may reflect a read error. The CDR3 is CCARVPVGQKRDTQYF. The CDR3 coding sequence is TGCTGTGCTAGGGTGCCCGTGGGACAGAAAAGGGATACGCAGTATTTT. The chain has TRBV20-1 and TRBJ2-3, with 7 positions matching TRBD1. Germline V lookup: CDR1 DFQATT, CDR2 SNEGSKA (reference sequence). CDR3 length equals 16 residues.

This clonotype was picked up a small number of times. The chain links TRBV5-1 to TRBJ2-7; 12 nucleotides line up with TRBD2. The length of the CDR3 is 16 residues. Germline CDR1 SGHRS, CDR2 YFSETQ. The junction had 5 bases not matched to a gene; V was cut back by 0 bases and J by 4 bases. The CDR3 nucleotides are TGCGCCAGCAGCTTGGCGAAGACTAGCGGGAGTTACGAGCAGTACTTC. Protein sequence: CASSLAKTSGSYEQYF. The full variable domain, its missing parts supplied by reference TRBV5-1 and TRBJ2-7, is KAGVTQTPRYLIKTRGQQVTLSCSPISGHRSVSWYQQTPGQGLQFLFEYFSETQRNKGNFPGRFSGRQFSNSRSEMNVSTLELGDSALYLCASSLAKTSGSYEQYFGPGTRLTVT.

This clonotype was picked up many times. The rearrangement uses TRBV3-1 and TRBJ2-1; D call uncertain. The germline V and J ends were trimmed by 6 bases and 10 bases, with 10 bases remaining between them. Germline V gene data show CDR1 as LGHDT and CDR2 as YNNKEL (reference sequence). The CDR3 has 11 amino acids. This CDR3 is CASSQSQEQFF. The CDR3 coding sequence is TGTGCCAGCAGTCAGAGTCAGGAGCAGTTCTTC.

This clonotype turned up a few times. The rearrangement joins TRBV12-3 or TRBV12-4 to TRBJ2-1; D call uncertain. The CDR3 is 15 residues long. Deletions cut 1 base from V and 6 bases from J, with 13 bases between. The CDR3 loop reads CASSLDGVAFNEQFF. The CDR3 DNA reads TGTGCCAGCAGTTTAGATGGGGTAGCTTTCAATGAGCAGTTCTTC.

This clonotype was picked up a small number of times. The V gene is TRBV4-1, the J gene TRBJ2-1; 8 bases align to TRBD1. CDR1 is MGHRA, CDR2 YSYEKL, per germline. This CDR3 has 15 residues. Unmatched junction bases numbered 6, after V lost 2 bases and J lost 6 bases. CDR3 sequence reads: CASSQPGTGGNEQFF. Here the CDR3 DNA reads TGCGCCAGCAGCCAACCCGGGACAGGAGGCAATGAGCAGTTCTTC.

The table lists this clonotype with a few counts. The rearrangement joins TRBV3-1 to TRBJ2-1; 9 bases are shared with TRBD1. The CDR3 has 14 residues. V was clipped by 1 base and J by 12 bases; unmatched bases: 7. Germline CDR1 LGHDT, CDR2 YNNKEL (reference sequence). The CDR3 nucleotides are TGTGCCAGCAGCCAAGGGGGGACAGGGCGGGTGCAGTTCTTC. Protein product: CASSQGGTGRVQFF.

The chain recombines TRBV7-9 with TRBJ2-2; D possibly corresponds to TRBD1 (6 bases). In germline, CDR1 is SEHNR, CDR2 FQNEAQ (reference sequence). Between the trimmed V and J ends, which lost 6 bases and 4 bases, there was a span of 12 bases. This CDR3 region has 14 residues. CDR3 in amino acids: CASRSQGSTGELFF. CDR3 sequence (DNA): TGTGCCAGCAGGTCCCAGGGGAGCACCGGGGAGCTGTTTTTT.

Ten or more counts support this clonotype. The chain is built from TRBV6-1 and TRBJ2-7; D remains ambiguous. Trimming took 7 bases from V and 7 from J, leaving 14 bases between them. CDR3 length equals 12 residues. Germline CDR1 is MNHNS and CDR2 is SASEGT. CDR3: CASTQPGYEQYV. The CDR3 DNA is TGTGCCAGCACCCAACCTGGGTATGAGCAGTACGTC.

This clonotype was counted ten times or more. This rearrangement joins TRBV6-1 to TRBJ1-1; the D is unclear. V lost 2 bases to trimming and J lost 0 bases, with 10 bases between them. This CDR3 is built from 15 residues. CDR1 and CDR2 (germline): MNHNS, SASEGT. CDR3 sequence (DNA): TGTGCCAGCAGTGAATCCAGAAGCATGAACACTGAAGCTTTCTTT. Translation: CASSESRSMNTEAFF.

V gene TRBV5-5 combines with J gene TRBJ2-7, with D perhaps TRBD1 (5 bases). This CDR3 has 14 amino acids. Trimming took off 4 bases at V and 2 bases at J, with 13 bases between the two ends. CDR1 is SGHKS and CDR2 is YYEKEE in the germline V gene (reference sequence). CDR3: CASSPGLGPYEQYF. For the CDR3, the DNA is TGTGCCAGCAGCCCCGGGCTGGGGCCCTACGAGCAGTACTTC.

This clonotype was detected ten times or more. This chain connects TRBV7-9 to TRBJ2-7; 10 nucleotides align to TRBD2. With 4 bases clipped from V and 2 bases from J, the junction kept 8 bases outside the gene matches. The CDR3 is 16 residues long. CDR1 is SEHNR, CDR2 FQNEAQ, per germline (reference sequence). The CDR3 nucleotides read TGTGCCAGCAGCTCCGAGACTAGCGGGTTACCCTACGAGCAGTACGTC. Amino acids: CASSSETSGLPYEQYV.

This clonotype was found many times. V usage is TRBV12-3 or TRBV12-4 and J usage is TRBJ2-1, with D tentatively TRBD2 (5 bases). Trimming cost V 7 bases and J 7 bases, with 14 bases left between them. The CDR3 has 13 residues. The CDR3 reads CASNPDRGNEQFF. The CDR3 region has the DNA TGTGCCAGCAACCCGGACCGGGGAAATGAGCAGTTCTTC.

The rearrangement joins TRBV2 to TRBJ1-2; D is ambiguous. The CDR3 has 16 amino acids. Germline CDR1 SNHLY, CDR2 FYNNEI. Between the trimmed V and J ends, which lost 2 bases and 3 bases, there was a span of 16 bases. The chain's CDR3 is CASSESLQIDHYGYTF. In nucleotides, the CDR3 is TGTGCCAGCAGTGAATCTTTGCAGATAGACCACTATGGCTACACCTTC.